Below, one TCR beta chain is given with its context. The data were obtained in a study of PD-L1 blockade in urothelial cancer. Time point here: peripheral blood 6 weeks after treatment start. The table came from immunoSEQ multiplex PCR; TCRdb's copy has only in-frame clones and leaves some out. The top ten hold around 1.7% of the sample, which has roughly 120,000 clones, around 89% seen once. The CDR3 spans 16 residues. Germline V CDR1 and CDR2: SGHRS, YFSETQ. Unmatched junction bases numbered 14, after V lost 6 bases and J lost 5 bases. The material was PBMCs, obtained around atezolizumab (anti-PD-L1) treatment. The clonotype comes from a man aged 55 to 70 with urothelial cancer. This chain links TRBV5-1 with TRBJ2-1; 7 nucleotides match TRBD2. The CDR3 nucleotides read TGCGCCAGCAAACCCACCGGGACTATTATCGACAATGAGCAGTTCTTC. It is translated as CASKPTGTIIDNEQFF.